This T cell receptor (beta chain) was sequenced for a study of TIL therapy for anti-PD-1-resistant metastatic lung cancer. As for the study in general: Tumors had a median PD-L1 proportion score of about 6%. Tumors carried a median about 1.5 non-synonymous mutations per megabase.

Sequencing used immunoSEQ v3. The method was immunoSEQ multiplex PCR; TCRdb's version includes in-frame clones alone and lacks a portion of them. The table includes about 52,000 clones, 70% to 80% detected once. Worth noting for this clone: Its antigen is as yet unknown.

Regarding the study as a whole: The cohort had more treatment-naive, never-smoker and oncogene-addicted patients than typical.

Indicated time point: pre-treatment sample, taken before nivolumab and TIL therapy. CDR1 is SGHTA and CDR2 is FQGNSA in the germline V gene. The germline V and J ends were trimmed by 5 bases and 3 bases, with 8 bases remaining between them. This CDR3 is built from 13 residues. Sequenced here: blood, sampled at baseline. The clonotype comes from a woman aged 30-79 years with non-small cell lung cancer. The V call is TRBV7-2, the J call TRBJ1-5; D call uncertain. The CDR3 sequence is CASSRTLNQPQHF. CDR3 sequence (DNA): TGTGCCAGCAGCCGGACCCTCAATCAGCCCCAGCATTTT.